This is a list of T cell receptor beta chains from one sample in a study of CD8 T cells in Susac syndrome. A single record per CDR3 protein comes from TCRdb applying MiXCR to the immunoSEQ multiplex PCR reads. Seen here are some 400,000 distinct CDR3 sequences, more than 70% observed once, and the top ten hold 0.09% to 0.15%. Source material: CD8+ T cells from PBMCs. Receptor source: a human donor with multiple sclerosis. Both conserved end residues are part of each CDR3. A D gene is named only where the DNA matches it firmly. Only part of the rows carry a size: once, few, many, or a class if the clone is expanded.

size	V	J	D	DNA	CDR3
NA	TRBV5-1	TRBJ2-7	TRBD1	TGCGCCAGCAGCGAAGGGACAGGGTTAACCTACGAGCAGTACTTC	CASSEGTGLTYEQYF
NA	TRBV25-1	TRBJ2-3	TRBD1	TGTGCCCCCTGGGACAGACTCACAGATACGCAGTATTTT	CAPWDRLTDTQYF
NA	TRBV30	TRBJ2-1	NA	TGTGCCTGGGACCCCGGCAGGGGAAGAAATGAGCAGTTCTTC	CAWDPGRGRNEQFF
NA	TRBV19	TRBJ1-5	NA	TGTGCCAGTAGCTTTGTCCCCGGGAACGGTGATCAGCCCCAGCATTTT	CASSFVPGNGDQPQHF
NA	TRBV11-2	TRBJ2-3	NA	TGTGCCAGCGGTCAGTCGGGCGGTAGCACAGATACGCAGTATTTT	CASGQSGGSTDTQYF
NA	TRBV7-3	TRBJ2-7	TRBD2	TGTGCCAGCAGCCCCGGGACTAGCAGTTTCTACGAGCAGTACTTC	CASSPGTSSFYEQYF
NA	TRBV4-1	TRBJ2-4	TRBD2	TGCGCCAGCAGCGACCTAGCGGGGTCCGGAAACATTCAGTACTTC	CASSDLAGSGNIQYF
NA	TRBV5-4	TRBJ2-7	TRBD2	TGTGCCAGCAGCTGGGAGGGTGGGGTCTCCTACGAGCAGTACTTC	CASSWEGGVSYEQYF
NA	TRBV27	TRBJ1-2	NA	TGTGCCAGCAGTTCCCGCATAGTGGCTTATTCTGGCTACACCTTC	CASSSRIVAYSGYTF
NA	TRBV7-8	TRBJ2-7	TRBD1	TGTGCCAGCAGCCCCCAGGACAGGGGGTTCTACGAGCAGTACTTC	CASSPQDRGFYEQYF
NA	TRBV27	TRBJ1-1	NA	TGTGCCAGCAAACCGTCCGAGAACACTGAAGCTTTCTTT	CASKPSENTEAFF
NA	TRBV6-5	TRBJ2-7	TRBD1	TGTGCCAGCAGTCCGGGACAGGGACAGTACTTC	CASSPGQGQYF
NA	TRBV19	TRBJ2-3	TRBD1	TGTGCCAGTAGCACCCCAGACAGGGGGTCAGATACGCAGTATTTT	CASSTPDRGSDTQYF
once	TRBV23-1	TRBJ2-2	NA	TGCGCCAGCCGCCCTTGTGGGAACGATTCCAACACCGGGGAGCTGTTTTTT	CASRPCGNDSNTGELFF
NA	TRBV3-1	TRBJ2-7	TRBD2	TGTGCCAGCAGCCGGGGACTAGCTCCCGACGAGCAGTACTTC	CASSRGLAPDEQYF
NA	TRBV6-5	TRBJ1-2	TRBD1	TGTGCCAGCAGTTATGGGACAGGGACCAATGGCTACACCTTC	CASSYGTGTNGYTF
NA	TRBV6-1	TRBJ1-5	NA	TGTGCCAGCAGTGAAAGGCCAGGTGAAGGTCAGCCCCAGCATTTT	CASSERPGEGQPQHF
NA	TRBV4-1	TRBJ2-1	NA	TGCGCCAGCAGCCAAGATCAGTCAGGTGAGGGGTACAATGAGCAGTTCTTC	CASSQDQSGEGYNEQFF
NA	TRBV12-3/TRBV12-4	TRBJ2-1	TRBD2	TGTGCCAGCAGTGCAATACTAGCGGGAGAAGGCAATGAGCAGTTCTTC	CASSAILAGEGNEQFF
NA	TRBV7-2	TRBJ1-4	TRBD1	TGTGCCAGCAGCTTGAGAACAGGGGTGGAGGAAGAAAAACTGTTTTTT	CASSLRTGVEEEKLFF
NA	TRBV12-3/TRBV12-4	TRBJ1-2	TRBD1	TGTGCCAGCGGACCGGACAGGCATAATGGCTACACCTTC	CASGPDRHNGYTF
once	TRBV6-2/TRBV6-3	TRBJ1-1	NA	TGTGCCAGCAGTTACTGGCCTGAAGCTTTCTTT	CASSYWPEAFF